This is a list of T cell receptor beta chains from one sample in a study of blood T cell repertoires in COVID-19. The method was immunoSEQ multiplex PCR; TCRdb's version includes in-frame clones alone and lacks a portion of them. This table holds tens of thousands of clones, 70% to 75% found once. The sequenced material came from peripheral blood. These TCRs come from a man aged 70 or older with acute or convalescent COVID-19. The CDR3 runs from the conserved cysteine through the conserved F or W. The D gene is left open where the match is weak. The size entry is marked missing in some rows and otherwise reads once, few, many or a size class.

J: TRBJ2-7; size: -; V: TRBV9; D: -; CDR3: CASSVDGGREQYF; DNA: TGTGCCAGCAGCGTAGATGGTGGGAGAGAGCAGTACTTC
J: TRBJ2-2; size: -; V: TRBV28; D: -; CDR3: CASISSGRYTGELFF; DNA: TGTGCCAGCATTTCGAGCGGGCGGTACACCGGGGAGCTGTTTTTT
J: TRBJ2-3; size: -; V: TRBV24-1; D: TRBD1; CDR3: CATSDPTGQGATDTQYF; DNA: TGTGCCACCAGTGATCCAACGGGACAGGGGGCAACAGATACGCAGTATTTT
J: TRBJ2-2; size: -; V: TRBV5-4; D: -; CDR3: CASSLGANTGELFF; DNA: TGTGCCAGCAGCTTGGGAGCGAACACCGGGGAGCTGTTTTTT
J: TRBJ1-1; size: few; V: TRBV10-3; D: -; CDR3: CAISRGGMNTEAFF; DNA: TGTGCCATCAGTCGCGGGGGGATGAACACTGAAGCTTTCTTT
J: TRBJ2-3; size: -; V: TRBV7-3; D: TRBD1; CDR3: CASSPGTGEDTQYF; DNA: TGTGCCAGCAGCCCTGGGACAGGAGAAGATACGCAGTATTTT
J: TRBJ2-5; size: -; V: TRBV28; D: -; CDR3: CASRRTPAPETQYF; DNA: TGTGCCAGCAGACGGACTCCCGCGCCAGAGACCCAGTACTTC
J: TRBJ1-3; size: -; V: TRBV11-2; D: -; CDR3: CASSLVVTSGNTIYF; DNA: TGTGCCAGCAGCTTAGTGGTCACATCCGGAAACACCATATATTTT
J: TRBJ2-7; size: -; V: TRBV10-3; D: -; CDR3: CAISGYGQEQYF; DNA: TGTGCCATCAGTGGGTACGGACAGGAGCAGTACTTC
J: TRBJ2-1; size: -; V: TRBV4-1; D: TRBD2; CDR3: CASTSLTSGSRNEQFF; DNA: TGCGCCAGCACCTCCCTGACTAGCGGGTCAAGGAATGAGCAGTTCTTC